This is a list of T cell receptor beta chains from one sample in a study of beta chain features in type 1 diabetes. The repertoire was sequenced with immunoSEQ multiplex PCR; TCRdb's copy has only in-frame clones and lacks some. This table has nearly 350,000 clones, 7% to 9% appearing once. The sequencing input was central memory CD4+ T cells from blood. All receptors derive from a woman in her late teens or twenties in good health. Both conserved end residues are part of each CDR3. The D gene is left open where the match is weak. Some rows have no size entry. The others give once, few or many, or a class for an expanded clone.

v_gene	abundance	j_gene	d_gene	CDR3nt	CDR3aa
TRBV28	few	TRBJ2-5	NA	TGTGCCAGCAGTCCCCGACAGGTCCGCAAATTAGAGACCCAGTACTTC	CASSPRQVRKLETQYF
TRBV5-4	NA	TRBJ1-2	NA	TGTGCCAGCAGCATTCCGGGACTGATATTTTATGGCTACACCTTC	CASSIPGLIFYGYTF
TRBV5-1	few	TRBJ1-1	NA	TGCGCCAGCACCGCGAGGGGGAGTGAGGTCACTGAAGCTTTCTTT	CASTARGSEVTEAFF
TRBV2	NA	TRBJ2-7	TRBD1	TGTGCCAGCACCGGGACAGGGAACTACGAGCAGTACTTC	CASTGTGNYEQYF
TRBV7-2	NA	TRBJ1-1	TRBD1	TGTGCCAGCAGCCCTACAGGGGGCGCGGGCACTGAAGCTTTCTTT	CASSPTGGAGTEAFF
TRBV19	NA	TRBJ2-2	NA	TGTGCCAGCTGGGACCAACGGTCCGCCGGGGAGCTGTTTTTT	CASWDQRSAGELFF
TRBV27	few	TRBJ2-7	TRBD1	TGTGCCAGCAGTTCGCCGGGACAGGGGGTCTACGAGCAGTACTTC	CASSSPGQGVYEQYF
TRBV6-6	NA	TRBJ2-3	NA	TGTGCCAGCAGCTATTCACTCATCGGGACTACAGATACGCAGTATTTT	CASSYSLIGTTDTQYF
TRBV5-4	few	TRBJ2-1	NA	TGTGCCAGCAGCGGAGCTCCTACGACAGTCAAAAATGAGCAGTTCTTC	CASSGAPTTVKNEQFF
TRBV5-4	NA	TRBJ2-1	TRBD2	TGTGCCAGCAGCCCCCTTGGGGCGGGAGGTTCTGGTGAGCAGTTCTTC	CASSPLGAGGSGEQFF
TRBV11-1	many	TRBJ2-1	NA	TGTGCCAGCAGCTTGATACGGAACAATGAGCAGTTCTTC	CASSLIRNNEQFF
TRBV5-1	many	TRBJ2-1	TRBD2	TGCGCCAGCAGCTCGAGCGGGAGAGATGAGCAGTTCTTC	CASSSSGRDEQFF
TRBV7-9	few	TRBJ2-3	TRBD2	TGTGCCAGCAGTCGTACTAGCGGGAGACGAAATACGCAGTATTTT	CASSRTSGRRNTQYF
TRBV10-3	NA	TRBJ2-7	NA	TGTGCCAGCAGTTACCTTCCAACCTACGAGCAGTACTTC	CASSYLPTYEQYF
TRBV11-1	few	TRBJ2-7	TRBD1	TGTGCCAGCAGCTTAAAGACAGGGCGCGAGCAGTACTTC	CASSLKTGREQYF
TRBV5-4	NA	TRBJ2-1	TRBD2	TGTGCCACGCGGGAGAGTGGCTACAATGAGCAGTTCTTC	CATRESGYNEQFF
TRBV4-2	few	TRBJ2-7	TRBD2	TGTGCCAGCAGCCAAGGGTTTAGCGGGAGTTACTACGAGCAGTACTTC	CASSQGFSGSYYEQYF
TRBV7-9	NA	TRBJ2-7	NA	TGTGCCAGCAGCCCTCGGTCCTTGCACGAGCAGTACTTC	CASSPRSLHEQYF
TRBV5-6	NA	TRBJ2-2	NA	TGTGCCAGCAACATCCTAAGAGGTCGGGGGCGGACCGGGGAGCTGTTTTTT	CASNILRGRGRTGELFF
TRBV28	NA	TRBJ2-5	NA	TGTGCCAGCAGTACCCCCAGGGGCCGGGAGACCCAGTACTTC	CASSTPRGRETQYF
TRBV7-2	NA	TRBJ2-2	TRBD1	TGTGCCAGCAGCCCTCGAGAGGGGACAGGGGTGGCCGGGGAGCTGTTTTTT	CASSPREGTGVAGELFF
TRBV5-1	NA	TRBJ2-7	TRBD2	TGCGCCAGCAGCAGTTCTAGCGGGATGGGCGAGCAGTACTTC	CASSSSSGMGEQYF
TRBV2	NA	TRBJ2-7	TRBD2	TGTGCCAGCACGCGGACTAGCGGGGGCAACTACGAGCAGTACTTC	CASTRTSGGNYEQYF
TRBV7-9	NA	TRBJ2-2	NA	TGTGCCAGCAGCCCGCGACAGGGGCGGCTAGCGGGCAACACCGGGGAGCTGTTTTTT	CASSPRQGRLAGNTGELFF
TRBV4-1	NA	TRBJ1-2	NA	TGCGCCAGCAGCCAAGAGGGACGGGGCTATGGCTACACCTTC	CASSQEGRGYGYTF
TRBV28	many	TRBJ1-2	NA	TGTGCCAGCAGTTTGGCGGACACAAACTATGGCTACACCTTC	CASSLADTNYGYTF
TRBV29-1	NA	TRBJ1-2	NA	TGCAGCGTGGGGGCCTCTGCGGGTGGCTACACCTTC	CSVGASAGGYTF
TRBV11-2	few	TRBJ2-1	NA	TGTGCCAGCAGCTTAGGTAATGAGCAGTTCTTC	CASSLGNEQFF
TRBV25-1	NA	TRBJ2-5	NA	TGTGCCAGCAGCGGCCAGGGGAAAGAGACCCAGTACTTC	CASSGQGKETQYF
TRBV6-6	few	TRBJ2-3	NA	TGTGCCAGCATTAGCCCGGGGACAGATACGCAGTATTTT	CASISPGTDTQYF
TRBV9	NA	TRBJ2-7	NA	TGTGCCAGCAGCGTAGACCCAGGGGCCTCCTACGAGCAGTACTTC	CASSVDPGASYEQYF
TRBV4-3	few	TRBJ2-1	NA	TGCGCCAGCAGCCAAGGACTAGAGTTTTTGGGTGAGCAGTTCTTC	CASSQGLEFLGEQFF
TRBV27	few	TRBJ1-1	NA	TGTGCCAGCAGTGACCAGACTGAAGCTTTCTTT	CASSDQTEAFF
TRBV5-1	few	TRBJ2-7	NA	TGCGCCAGCAGCTTGGGGGAGGACGAGCAGTACTTC	CASSLGEDEQYF
TRBV18	NA	TRBJ1-4	NA	TGTGCCAGCTCACTAAAGACCGATGAAAAACTGTTTTTT	CASSLKTDEKLFF
TRBV6-6	few	TRBJ2-5	NA	TGTGCCAGCGGCGTCCGGGAACAAGAGACCCAGTACTTC	CASGVREQETQYF
TRBV28	many	TRBJ2-1	TRBD2	TGTGCCAGCAGTTTCGCCGGGACTAGCGGGAGAAACGAGCAGTTCTTC	CASSFAGTSGRNEQFF
TRBV2	few	TRBJ2-5	TRBD2	TGTGCCAGCAGTCGGGGGGGCCAAGAGACCCAGTACTTC	CASSRGGQETQYF
TRBV13	many	TRBJ2-7	NA	TGTGCCAGCAGTGTCTCCTACGAGCAGTACTTC	CASSVSYEQYF
TRBV6-6	few	TRBJ2-1	NA	TGTGCCAGCAGTTATGGAGGTAATGAGCAGTTCTTC	CASSYGGNEQFF
TRBV27	few	TRBJ2-1	NA	TGTGCCAGCGCCACCCGGGGGAGGGGGCGGAATGAGCAGTTCTTC	CASATRGRGRNEQFF
TRBV5-1	NA	TRBJ2-3	NA	TGCGCCAGCAGCTCCTCGGGGGTCCAGACAGATACGCAGTATTTT	CASSSSGVQTDTQYF
TRBV7-9	NA	TRBJ2-3	NA	TGTGCCAGCAGCTTCCGTGGAATGACAACAGATACGCAGTATTTT	CASSFRGMTTDTQYF
TRBV5-1	few	TRBJ2-7	TRBD2	TGCGCCAGCAGCCGAGGCGGACTAGAAGGGGTCGAGCAGTACTTC	CASSRGGLEGVEQYF
TRBV28	NA	TRBJ2-4	TRBD1	TGTGCCAGCAGTGCCACAGGGGGCGGGTACATTCAGTACTTC	CASSATGGGYIQYF
TRBV29-1	NA	TRBJ2-7	TRBD1	TGCAGCGTTGTGGAGGACAGGGCCTACGAGCAGTACTTC	CSVVEDRAYEQYF
TRBV18	few	TRBJ2-7	TRBD2	TGTGCCAGCTCACCCCGACTAGCGGGAGGTACCCCCTACGAGCAGTACTTC	CASSPRLAGGTPYEQYF
TRBV14	few	TRBJ2-3	TRBD2	TGTGCCAGCGGCGGACTAGCGGGAGGAGCAGATACGCAGTATTTT	CASGGLAGGADTQYF